This T cell receptor beta chain comes out of a study of T cells after yellow fever vaccination. Whole-study findings and limits: Though it reached lower strength, the secondary response hit its peak faster, day 5 versus 15.

Each CDR3 protein gets one entry after TCRdb re-called the 5' RACE reads with MiXCR. The sample yields approximately 580,000 distinct CDR3 sequences, roughly 17% seen once. Comment on this clonotype: Its antigen is unknown.

In germline, CDR1 is MNHEY, CDR2 SVGAGI. V was trimmed by 2 bases and J by 2 bases, leaving 6 bases between them. CDR3 length: 13 amino acids. The rearrangement joins TRBV6-5 to TRBJ2-5; D unclear. The TCR sequence derives from a man between 18 and 29 years old who received the YFV17D yellow fever vaccine. This specimen was PBMCs, taken less than 6 days after the first yellow fever vaccination. CDR3 sequence: CASSYTRQETQYF. The DNA of the CDR3 is TGTGCCAGCAGTTACACGAGACAAGAGACCCAGTACTTC.